Below, one TCR beta chain is given with its context. Antigen unknown. The data were taken from a study of cytomegalovirus exposure and HLA in healthy donors. Unrecorded immune exposure was likely among donors, who were nominally healthy when sampled. This CDR3 spans 15 amino acids. The germline V gene encodes CDR1 MGHRA and CDR2 YSYEKL. With 1 base clipped from V and 6 bases from J, the junction kept 6 bases outside the gene matches. Both 60 Vbeta primers and 13 Jbeta primers went into the PCR. TCRdb keeps only in-frame clones here, not all; method: immunoSEQ multiplex PCR. There are 75,000 to 95,000 clones in the sample, with about 5.5% held by the top ten. Study-wide findings and caveats: Rare sequences made up most TCRs, while some public TCRs were found in many donors. Immune exposure information available was restricted to CMV serostatus.

The TCR was taken from a girl between 10 and 17 years old in good health and CMV-seropositive. The sample taken for sequencing was PBMCs. The J gene is TRBJ1-2, the V gene TRBV4-1; 9 bases are a match to TRBD1. CDR3 sequence: CASSQAPGTGNGYTF. In nucleotides, the CDR3 is TGCGCCAGCAGCCAAGCTCCCGGGACAGGGAATGGCTACACCTTC.